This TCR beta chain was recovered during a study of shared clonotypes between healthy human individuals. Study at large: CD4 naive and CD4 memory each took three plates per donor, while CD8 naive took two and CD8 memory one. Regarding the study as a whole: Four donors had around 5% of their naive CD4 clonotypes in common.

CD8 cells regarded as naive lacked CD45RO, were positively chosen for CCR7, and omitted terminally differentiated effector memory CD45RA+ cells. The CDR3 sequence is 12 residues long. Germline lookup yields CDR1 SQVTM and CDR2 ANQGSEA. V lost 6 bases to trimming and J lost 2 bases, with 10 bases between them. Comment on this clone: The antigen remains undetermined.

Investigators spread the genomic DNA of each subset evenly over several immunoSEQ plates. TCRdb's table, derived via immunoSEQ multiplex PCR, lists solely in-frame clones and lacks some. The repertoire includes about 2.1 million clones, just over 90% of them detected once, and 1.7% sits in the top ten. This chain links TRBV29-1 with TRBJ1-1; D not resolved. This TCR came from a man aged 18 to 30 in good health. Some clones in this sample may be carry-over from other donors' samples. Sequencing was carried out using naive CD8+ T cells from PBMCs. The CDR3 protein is CSVPRSNTEAFF. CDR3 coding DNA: TGCAGCGTCCCACGCTCTAACACTGAAGCTTTCTTT. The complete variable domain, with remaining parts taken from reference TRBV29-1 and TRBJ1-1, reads SAVISQKPSRDICQRGTSLTIQCQVDSQVTMMFWYRQQPGQSLTLIATANQGSEATYESGFVIDKFPISRPNLTFSTLTVSNMSPEDSSIYLCSVPRSNTEAFFGQGTRLTVV.